The entry below describes one T cell receptor beta chain. This record belongs to a study of T cell changes during pregnancy in multiple sclerosis. CDR3 length: 14 amino acids. V dropped 4 bases and J dropped 6; count of bases not matched to a gene: 8. CDR1 is MDHEN and CDR2 is SYDVKM in the germline V gene. Measured with immunoSEQ multiplex PCR; TCRdb has only the in-frame clones, and not every one. Of some 97,000 clones in the sample, over 80% were seen once. Material: peripheral blood, obtained after pregnancy. The rearrangement joins TRBV28 to TRBJ1-2; 7 bases map to TRBD1. This receptor was taken from a female donor with multiple sclerosis, enrolled in a pregnancy study. CDR3 coding DNA: TGTGCCAGCAGTTCTACCGGACAGGTAGATGGCTACACCTTC. It translates to CASSSTGQVDGYTF.